These 28 T cell receptor beta chains were all obtained from the same sample, sequenced in a study of blood T cell repertoires in COVID-19. Assay used: immunoSEQ multiplex PCR; TCRdb lists only in-frame clones, some missing. The profile covers just under 350,000 clones, with around nine tenths appearing a single time and around 6.6% taken by the ten largest. Input material: peripheral blood. The receptors shown here come from a woman between 65 and 79 years old with COVID-19, enrolled during active disease.

The chain is built from TRBV6-5 and TRBJ2-3, with 13 bases aligning to TRBD2. Unmatched junction bases numbered 4, after V lost 0 bases and J lost 10 bases. Germline V gene data show CDR1 as MNHEY and CDR2 as SVGAGI. The CDR3 loop spans 15 amino acids. The chain's CDR3 is CASSYSGTSGTPQYF. The CDR3 DNA sequence: TGTGCCAGCAGTTACTCCGGGACTAGCGGGACACCGCAGTATTTT.

CDR3 in amino acids: CASSYSGPDTGELFF. The CDR3 bases are TGTGCCAGCAGTTACTCGGGGCCGGACACCGGGGAGCTGTTTTTT. This sequence joins TRBV6-2 or TRBV6-3 and TRBJ2-2; a possible D gene is TRBD1 (5 bases). Germline lookup yields CDR1 MNHEY and CDR2 SVGEGT. This CDR3 is 15 amino acids long. The ends were cut back, 0 bases at V and 3 bases at J, with 8 bases in the middle.

The V call is TRBV7-8, the J call TRBJ1-1, with a tentative D call TRBD1 (5 bases). CDR1 and CDR2 from the germline V gene are SGHVS and FQNEAQ. V was cut by 1 base and J by 5 bases, with 17 bases left in between. This CDR3 has 16 residues. The CDR3 sequence: CASSLGRRGGGTEAFF. The CDR3 DNA reads TGTGCCAGCAGCTTAGGACGAAGGGGAGGAGGGACTGAAGCTTTCTTT.

This rearrangement joins TRBV28 to TRBJ1-5; D possibly corresponds to TRBD1 (6 bases). The CDR3 spans 11 residues. The V gene's germline CDR1 is MDHEN and CDR2 SYDVKM. Deletions cut 6 bases from V and 8 bases from J, with 8 bases between. CDR3 nucleotide sequence: TGTGCCAGCAGCTCAGGGGAGCCCCAGCATTTT. Translated, it gives CASSSGEPQHF.

This chain uses TRBV2 with TRBJ2-3; D possibly corresponds to TRBD2 (6 bases). CDR1 SNHLY and CDR2 FYNNEI come from the germline V gene. V was trimmed by 6 bases and J by 6 bases, leaving 16 bases between them. The CDR3 runs 14 residues. For the CDR3, the DNA is TGTGCCAGCAGCGCGGGACCCCTCTCGGATACGCAGTATTTT. This codes for CASSAGPLSDTQYF.

This clone appeared once. The V call is TRBV19, the J call TRBJ1-6, with D perhaps matching TRBD1 (5 bases). The CDR3 runs 14 residues. The ends were cut back, 8 bases at V and 7 bases at J, with 15 bases in the middle. Germline-derived CDR1 and CDR2 are LNHDA and SQIVND (reference sequence). CDR3 coding DNA: TGTGCCAGTGGCAGGGAGGCAGGGAATTCACCCCTCCACTTT. It encodes CASGREAGNSPLHF. The full variable domain, rest sourced from reference TRBV19 and TRBJ1-6, is DGGITQSPKYLFRKEGQNVTLSCEQNLNHDAMYWYRQDPGQGLRLIYYSQIVNDFQKGDIAEGYSVSREKKESFPLTVTSAQKNPTAFYLCASGREAGNSPLHFGNGTRLTVT.

This chain joins TRBV6-1 and TRBJ1-1; the match to TRBD1 covers 11 bases. The CDR3 extends over 15 amino acids. CDR1 and CDR2 (germline): MNHNS, SASEGT. Trimming at V came to 3 bases and at J to 5 bases, leaving 5 bases not matched to a gene. The CDR3 coding sequence is TGTGCCAGCAGTGACCAGGGACAGGGGGTTACTGAAGCTTTCTTT. Protein sequence: CASSDQGQGVTEAFF.

The chain uses TRBV24-1 and TRBJ2-5; D may be TRBD2 (5 bases). The germline V and J ends were trimmed by 9 bases and 1 base, with 14 bases remaining between them. The CDR3 has 14 residues. The V gene's germline CDR1 is KGHDR and CDR2 SFDVKD. The CDR3 bases are TGTGCCACCGCGGAGGCAGGTGCCCAAGAGACCCAGTACTTC. Translated: CATAEAGAQETQYF.

The chain couples TRBV12-3 or TRBV12-4 to TRBJ2-7; D is ambiguous. The length of the CDR3 is 13 residues. V was trimmed by 2 bases and J by 4 bases, leaving 9 bases between them. This chain's CDR3 is CASSLWQSYEQYF. The DNA of the CDR3 is TGTGCCAGCAGTTTATGGCAGTCTTACGAGCAGTACTTC.

The genes are TRBV18 and TRBJ2-5, with 13 bases aligning to TRBD2. Germline V gene sequence: CDR1 KGHSH, CDR2 LQKENI. J gave up 5 bases and V 5 bases, and 14 bases lay outside the gene matches. The CDR3 runs 18 residues. The CDR3: CASSSDTGTSGERETQYF. CDR3 nucleotides: TGTGCCAGCTCATCCGATACCGGGACTAGCGGGGAGAGGGAGACCCAGTACTTC.

Judged by abundance, this clone is large. The chain is built from TRBV27 and TRBJ1-5; D might be TRBD1 (6 bases). The V and J ends lost 5 bases and 0 bases respectively, with 14 bases between them. This CDR3 region has 16 residues. Germline CDR1 is MNHEY and CDR2 is SMNVEV (reference sequence). This chain's CDR3 is CASSVQGPVSNQPQHF. In DNA form, the CDR3 reads TGTGCCAGCAGTGTACAGGGTCCGGTTAGCAATCAGCCCCAGCATTTT.

The genes are TRBV7-9 and TRBJ1-1, with 9 bases matching TRBD1. The CDR3 contains 16 residues. CDR1 SEHNR and CDR2 FQNEAQ come from the germline V gene (reference sequence). V lost 3 bases to trimming and J lost 1 base; unmatched junction nucleotides: 6. The CDR3 here is CASSFQPGQGNTEAFF. Written as DNA, the CDR3 is TGTGCCAGCAGCTTTCAACCGGGACAGGGGAACACTGAAGCTTTCTTT. The full variable domain, with the rest looked up from reference TRBV7-9 and TRBJ1-1, is DTGVSQNPRHKITKRGQNVTFRCDPISEHNRLYWYRQTLGQGPEFLTYFQNEAQLEKSRLLSDRFSAERPKGSFSTLEIQRTEQGDSAMYLCASSFQPGQGNTEAFFGQGTRLTVV.

The chain has TRBV27 and TRBJ2-4; 7 bases are shared with TRBD1. Germline V CDR1 and CDR2: MNHEY, SMNVEV (reference sequence). The trim removed 5 bases at V and 2 bases at J, leaving 3 bases unmatched. This CDR3 is built from 14 residues. The CDR3 sequence is CASSKQGTKNIQYF. The DNA for the CDR3 is TGTGCCAGCAGTAAACAGGGGACCAAAAACATTCAGTACTTC.

CDR3: CASSTGTGDGYTF. Here the CDR3 DNA reads TGCGCCAGCAGCACCGGGACAGGTGACGGCTACACCTTC. J is TRBJ1-2 and V is TRBV4-3; TRBD1 matches at 8 bases. Trimming took 5 bases from V and 8 from J; bases not matched to a gene: 7. Germline V gene sequence: CDR1 LGHNA, CDR2 YSLEER. The CDR3 is made up of 13 amino acids.

The genes are TRBV19 and TRBJ1-3; a possible D gene is TRBD1 (6 bases). This CDR3 contains 13 residues. Germline V CDR1 and CDR2: LNHDA, SQIVND (reference sequence). V was trimmed by 7 bases and J by 4 bases, leaving 11 bases between them. DNA for the CDR3: TGTGCCAGTAAACAGGGAAGAGGAAACACCATATATTTT. Its translation: CASKQGRGNTIYF.

The chain joins TRBV9 to TRBJ2-1; TRBD1 matches at 7 bases. With 3 bases clipped from V and 0 bases from J, the junction kept 3 bases outside the gene matches. Per germline, CDR1 SGDLS and CDR2 YYNGEE. The CDR3 loop spans 15 amino acids. CDR3 in amino acids: CASSEGALSYNEQFF. The CDR3 coding sequence is TGTGCCAGCAGCGAGGGGGCCCTCTCCTACAATGAGCAGTTCTTC.

For the CDR3, the DNA is TGTGCCAGCTTACGGGACAGCCTTAATGAAAAACTGTTTTTT. Protein: CASLRDSLNEKLFF. The rearrangement uses TRBV6-5 and TRBJ1-4; 7 bases align to TRBD1. This CDR3 region has 14 residues. Per germline, CDR1 MNHEY and CDR2 SVGAGI. With V trimmed by 8 bases and J by 4 bases, 7 bases remained unmatched.

The J gene is TRBJ2-5, the V gene TRBV15; D gene uncertain. This CDR3 is 14 amino acids long. V shed 1 base and J shed 7 bases, with 13 bases lying between them. CDR1 LNHNV and CDR2 YYDKDF come from the germline V gene (reference sequence). CDR3: CATSRVGTEGTQYF. The CDR3 bases are TGTGCCACCAGCAGAGTGGGCACCGAAGGGACCCAGTACTTC.

This rearrangement joins TRBV5-1 to TRBJ1-1; no reliable D call. Per the germline V gene, CDR1 is SGHRS and CDR2 is YFSETQ. The length of the CDR3 is 14 residues. Trimming stripped 4 bases from V and 0 bases from J, with 10 bases between. The CDR3 loop reads CASSPPTLNTEAFF. The CDR3, as DNA: TGCGCCAGCAGCCCCCCCACACTGAACACTGAAGCTTTCTTT.

The chain combines TRBV5-6 with TRBJ2-5, with D unresolved. V lost 0 bases to trimming and J lost 3 bases, with 12 bases between them. CDR3 length equals 15 residues. Per the germline V gene, CDR1 is SGHDT and CDR2 is YYEEEE. The CDR3 protein is CASSLAGVAKETQYF. CDR3 nucleotides: TGTGCCAGCAGCTTGGCCGGAGTCGCGAAAGAGACCCAGTACTTC.

This chain joins TRBV18 and TRBJ2-7; 7 bases line up with TRBD1. The germline V gene encodes CDR1 KGHSH and CDR2 LQKENI. This CDR3 spans 13 amino acids. Unmatched junction bases numbered 9, after V lost 9 bases and J lost 4 bases. The CDR3 loop is CASFEGGGYEQYF. As DNA, the CDR3 is TGTGCCAGTTTTGAAGGGGGCGGTTACGAGCAGTACTTC.

The chain joins TRBV9 to TRBJ1-2, with D possibly matching TRBD1 (6 bases). The CDR3 runs to 17 residues. Trimming took off 3 bases at V and 3 bases at J, with 21 bases between the two ends. Germline V gene data show CDR1 as SGDLS and CDR2 as YYNGEE. The CDR3, as DNA: TGTGCCAGCAGCGGAGACCGGGGTTTGGCAGGGGACTATGGCTACACCTTC. This translates into CASSGDRGLAGDYGYTF.

The V gene is TRBV11-2, the J gene TRBJ2-5, with TRBD2 matching 7 bases. Germline V gene data show CDR1 as SGHAT and CDR2 as FQNNGV. The CDR3 runs to 15 residues. The trim removed 5 bases at V and 4 bases at J, leaving 10 bases unmatched. In DNA form, the CDR3 reads TGTGCCAGCAGCAGCTTGCGGGGGTGGGGAGAGACCCAGTACTTC. Protein: CASSSLRGWGETQYF.

V and J are TRBV12-5 and TRBJ2-5; 11 nucleotides line up with TRBD2. The germline V gene has CDR1 LGHNT and CDR2 FRNRAP. The CDR3 runs 15 residues. V lost 6 bases, J lost 2 bases, and 5 bases stayed unmatched. The CDR3, as DNA: TGTGCTAGTGGGCGACTAGCGGGGTATCAAGAGACCCAGTACTTC. It yields the protein CASGRLAGYQETQYF.

This clone was seen a single time. This chain links TRBV6-5 with TRBJ1-2, with 9 positions matching TRBD1. Germline V gene data show CDR1 as MNHEY and CDR2 as SVGAGI. The V gene end was trimmed by 5 bases and the J gene end by 3 bases; junction bases not matched to a gene: 4. The CDR3 spans 14 residues. CDR3 bases: TGTGCCAGCAGTACAGGGGGCCCGGACTATGGCTACACCTTC. This encodes CASSTGGPDYGYTF.

In nucleotides, the CDR3 is TGTGCCAGCTCACCCGGGACAGGGCACAATGAAAAACTGTTTTTT. Protein: CASSPGTGHNEKLFF. This rearrangement joins TRBV18 to TRBJ1-4, with 9 bases identical to TRBD1. Germline assignment: CDR1 KGHSH and CDR2 LQKENI. J gave up 5 bases and V 3 bases, and 4 bases lay outside the gene matches. The CDR3 totals 15 residues.

The chain is built from TRBV6-6 and TRBJ2-3; TRBD1 might be the D (6 bases). Germline V gene data show CDR1 as MNHNY and CDR2 as SVGAGI (reference sequence). This CDR3 has 12 residues. V lost 6 bases, J lost 7 bases, and 11 bases lay in between. The CDR3: CASRRGQNTQYF. The DNA for the CDR3 is TGTGCCAGCAGACGCGGACAGAATACGCAGTATTTT.

The chain links TRBV11-2 to TRBJ1-2; D call uncertain. Trimming took off 0 bases at V and 2 bases at J, with 13 bases between the two ends. This CDR3 contains 16 residues. Germline CDR1 is SGHAT and CDR2 is FQNNGV. CDR3 coding DNA: TGTGCCAGCAGCTTAGAGCTAGCAGGCGCCAACTATGGCTACACCTTC. It translates to CASSLELAGANYGYTF.